Given below is one T cell receptor (beta chain) in context. Its specificity is unknown. The data originate from a study of vaccination effects on CD4 cells after COVID-19. Before sequencing took place, the ViraFEST assay used viral peptide pools to expand antigen-specific CD4+ T cells. When about ten days of culture had elapsed, CD4+ T cells were isolated. Every participant took two doses of the BNT162b2 or mRNA-1273 vaccine. Vaccinees lacked prior SARS-CoV-2 infection and tested negative for nucleocapsid antibodies. Between the trimmed V and J ends, which lost 2 bases and 1 base, there was a span of 13 bases. The length of the CDR3 is 16 residues. Germline CDR1 and CDR2: MNHEY and SVGEGT. The table came from immunoSEQ multiplex PCR; TCRdb's copy has only in-frame clones and leaves some out. The sample holds some 17,000 clones, about two thirds seen once.

This TCR was recovered from a human donor who received a COVID-19 vaccine. Sequences were derived from CD4+ T cells from PBMCs cultured with SARS-CoV-2 spike peptides, sampled after COVID-19 vaccination. The chain carries TRBV6-2 or TRBV6-3 and TRBJ2-3; no definite D call. Here the CDR3 DNA reads TGTGCCAGCAGTTACCCAAGCTTTCGGGGCACAGATACGCAGTATTTT. Residues: CASSYPSFRGTDTQYF.